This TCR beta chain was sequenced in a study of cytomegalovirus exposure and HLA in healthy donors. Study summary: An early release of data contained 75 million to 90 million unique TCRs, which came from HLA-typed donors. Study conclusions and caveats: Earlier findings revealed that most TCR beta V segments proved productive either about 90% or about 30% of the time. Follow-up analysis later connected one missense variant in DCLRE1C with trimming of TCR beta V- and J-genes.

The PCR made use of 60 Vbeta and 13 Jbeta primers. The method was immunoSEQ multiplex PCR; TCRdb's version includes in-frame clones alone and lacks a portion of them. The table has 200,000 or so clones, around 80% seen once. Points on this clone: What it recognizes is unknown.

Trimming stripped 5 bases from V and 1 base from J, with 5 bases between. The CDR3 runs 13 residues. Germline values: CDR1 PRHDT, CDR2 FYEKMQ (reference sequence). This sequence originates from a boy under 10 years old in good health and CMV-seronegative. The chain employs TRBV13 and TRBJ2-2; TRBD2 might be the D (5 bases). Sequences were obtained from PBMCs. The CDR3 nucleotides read TGTGCCAGCAGCCGGGAGAACACCGGGGAGCTGTTTTTT. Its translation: CASSRENTGELFF.